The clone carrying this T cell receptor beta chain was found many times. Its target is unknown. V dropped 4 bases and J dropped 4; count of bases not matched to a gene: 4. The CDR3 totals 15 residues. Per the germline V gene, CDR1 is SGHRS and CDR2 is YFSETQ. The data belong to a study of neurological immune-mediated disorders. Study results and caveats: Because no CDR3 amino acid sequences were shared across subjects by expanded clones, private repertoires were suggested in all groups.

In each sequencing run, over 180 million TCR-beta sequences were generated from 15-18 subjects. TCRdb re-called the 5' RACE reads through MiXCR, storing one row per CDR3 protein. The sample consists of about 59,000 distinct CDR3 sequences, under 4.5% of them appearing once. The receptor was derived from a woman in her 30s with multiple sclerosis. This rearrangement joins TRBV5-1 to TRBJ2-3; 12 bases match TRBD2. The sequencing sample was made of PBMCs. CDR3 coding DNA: TGCGCCAGCAGCCTCGGGACTAGCGGGCCAGATACGCAGTATTTT. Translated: CASSLGTSGPDTQYF. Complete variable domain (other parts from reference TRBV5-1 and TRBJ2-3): KAGVTQTPRYLIKTRGQQVTLSCSPISGHRSVSWYQQTPGQGLQFLFEYFSETQRNKGNFPGRFSGRQFSNSRSEMNVSTLELGDSALYLCASSLGTSGPDTQYFGPGTRLTVL.